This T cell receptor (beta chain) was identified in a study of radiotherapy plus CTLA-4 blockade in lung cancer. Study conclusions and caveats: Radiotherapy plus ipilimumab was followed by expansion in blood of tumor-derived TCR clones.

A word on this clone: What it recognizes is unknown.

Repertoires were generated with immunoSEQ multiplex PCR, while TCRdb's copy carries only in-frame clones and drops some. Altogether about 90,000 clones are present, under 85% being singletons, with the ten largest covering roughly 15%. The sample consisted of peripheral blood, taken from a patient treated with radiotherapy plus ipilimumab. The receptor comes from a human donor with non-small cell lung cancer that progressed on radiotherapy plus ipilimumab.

Written as DNA, the CDR3 is TGTGCCACTGGGACATGGGACAACGAGCAGTACTTC. It encodes CATGTWDNEQYF. The gene calls are TRBV7-9 and TRBJ2-7; D perhaps matches TRBD1 (6 bases). The V gene lost 10 bases and the J gene lost 5 bases, with 15 bases spanning the gap. This CDR3 is 12 amino acids long. The germline V gene encodes CDR1 SEHNR and CDR2 FQNEAQ (reference sequence).